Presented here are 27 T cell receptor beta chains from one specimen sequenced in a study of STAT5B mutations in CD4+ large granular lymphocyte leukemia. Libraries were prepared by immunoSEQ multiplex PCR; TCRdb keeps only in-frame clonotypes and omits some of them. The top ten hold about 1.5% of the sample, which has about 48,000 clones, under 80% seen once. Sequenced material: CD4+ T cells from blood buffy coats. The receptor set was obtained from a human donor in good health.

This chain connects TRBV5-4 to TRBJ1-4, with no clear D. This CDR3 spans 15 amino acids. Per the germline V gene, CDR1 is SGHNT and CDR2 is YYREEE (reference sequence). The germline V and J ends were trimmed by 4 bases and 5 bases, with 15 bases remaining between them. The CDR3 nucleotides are TGTGCCAGCAGCAGGCAGGACGGTTTAAATGAAAAACTGTTTTTT. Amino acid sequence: CASSRQDGLNEKLFF.

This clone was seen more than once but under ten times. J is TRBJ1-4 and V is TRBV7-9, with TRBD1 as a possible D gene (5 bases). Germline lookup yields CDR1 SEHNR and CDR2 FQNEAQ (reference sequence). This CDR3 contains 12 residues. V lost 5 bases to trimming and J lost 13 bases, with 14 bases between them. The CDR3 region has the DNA TGTGCCAGCAGCGGGGGGAGGCATCGACTGTTTTTT. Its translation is CASSGGRHRLFF.

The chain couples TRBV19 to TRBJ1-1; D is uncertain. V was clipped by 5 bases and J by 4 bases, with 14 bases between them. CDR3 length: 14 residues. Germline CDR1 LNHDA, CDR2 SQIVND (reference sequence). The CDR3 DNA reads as TGTGCCAGTAGTGCCGGGTCCGCGGGCACTGAAGCTTTCTTT. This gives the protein CASSAGSAGTEAFF. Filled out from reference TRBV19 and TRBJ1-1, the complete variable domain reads DGGITQSPKYLFRKEGQNVTLSCEQNLNHDAMYWYRQDPGQGLRLIYYSQIVNDFQKGDIAEGYSVSREKKESFPLTVTSAQKNPTAFYLCASSAGSAGTEAFFGQGTRLTVV.

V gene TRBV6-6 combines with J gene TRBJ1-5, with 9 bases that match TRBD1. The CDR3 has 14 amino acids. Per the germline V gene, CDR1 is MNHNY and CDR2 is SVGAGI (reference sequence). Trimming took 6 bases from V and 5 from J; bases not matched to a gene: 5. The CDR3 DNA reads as TGTGCCAGCAGCCTACAGGGGGCTTATCAGCCCCAGCATTTT. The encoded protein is CASSLQGAYQPQHF.

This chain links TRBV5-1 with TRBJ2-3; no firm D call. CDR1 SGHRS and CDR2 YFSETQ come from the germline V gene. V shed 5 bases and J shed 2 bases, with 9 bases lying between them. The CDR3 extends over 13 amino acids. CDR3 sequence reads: CASRQETTDTQYF. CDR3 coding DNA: TGCGCCAGCAGGCAGGAGACCACAGATACGCAGTATTTT.

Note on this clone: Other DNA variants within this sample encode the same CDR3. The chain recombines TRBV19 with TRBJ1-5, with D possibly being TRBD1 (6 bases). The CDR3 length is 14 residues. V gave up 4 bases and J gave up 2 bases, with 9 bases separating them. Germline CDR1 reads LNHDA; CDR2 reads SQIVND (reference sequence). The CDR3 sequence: CASSTGGGNQPQHF. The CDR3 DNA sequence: TGTGCCAGTAGTACGGGGGGCGGCAATCAGCCCCAGCATTTT.

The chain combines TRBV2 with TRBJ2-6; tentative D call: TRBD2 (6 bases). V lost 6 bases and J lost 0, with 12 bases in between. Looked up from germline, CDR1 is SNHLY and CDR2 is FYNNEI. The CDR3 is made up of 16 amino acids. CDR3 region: CASRPGLNSGANVLTF. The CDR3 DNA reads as TGTGCCAGCAGGCCGGGACTCAACTCTGGGGCCAACGTCCTGACTTTC.

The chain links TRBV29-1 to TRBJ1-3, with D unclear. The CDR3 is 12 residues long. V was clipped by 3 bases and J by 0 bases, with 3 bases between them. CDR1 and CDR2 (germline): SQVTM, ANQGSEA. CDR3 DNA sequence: TGCAGCGTTGACGGCTCTGGAAACACCATATATTTT. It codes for CSVDGSGNTIYF.

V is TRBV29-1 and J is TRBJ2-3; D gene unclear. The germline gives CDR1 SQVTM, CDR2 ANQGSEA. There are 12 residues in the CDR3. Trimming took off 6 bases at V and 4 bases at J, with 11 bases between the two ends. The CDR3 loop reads CSVRPPSDTQYF. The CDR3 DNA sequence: TGCAGCGTCCGTCCCCCTTCAGATACGCAGTATTTT.

For the CDR3, the DNA is TGTGCCAGCAGCTTAGTTCCGGAAACGGATGGCTACACCTTC. Translating gives CASSLVPETDGYTF. The gene calls are TRBV7-8 and TRBJ1-2; D gene unclear. The germline V and J ends were trimmed by 1 base and 6 bases, with 12 bases remaining between them. CDR3 length: 14 amino acids. The germline V gene has CDR1 SGHVS and CDR2 FQNEAQ.

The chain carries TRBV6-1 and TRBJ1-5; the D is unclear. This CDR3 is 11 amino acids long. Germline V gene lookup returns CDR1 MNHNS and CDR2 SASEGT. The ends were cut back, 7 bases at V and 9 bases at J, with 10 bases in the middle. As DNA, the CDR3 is TGTGCCAGCACCACTACCGGGCCCCAGCATTTT. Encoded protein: CASTTTGPQHF.

DNA for the CDR3: TGTGCCTGGTCTCAGATTAATCAGCCCCAGCATTTT. It encodes CAWSQINQPQHF. This sequence joins TRBV30 and TRBJ1-5; no reliable D call. The germline CDR1 and CDR2 sequences are GTSNPN and SVGIG (reference sequence). V lost 5 bases, J lost 4 bases, and 9 bases lay in between. There are 12 residues in the CDR3.

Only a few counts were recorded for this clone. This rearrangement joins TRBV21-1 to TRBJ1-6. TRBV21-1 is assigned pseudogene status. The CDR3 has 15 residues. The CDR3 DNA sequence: TGTGCCAGCAGCAAGGAGGACAAAATCCCTTCACCCCTCCACTTT. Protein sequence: CASSKEDKIPSPLHF.

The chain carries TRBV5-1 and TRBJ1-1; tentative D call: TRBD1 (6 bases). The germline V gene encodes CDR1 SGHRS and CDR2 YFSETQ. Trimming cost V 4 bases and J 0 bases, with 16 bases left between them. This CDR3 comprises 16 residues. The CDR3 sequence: CASSPRGNRMNTEAFF. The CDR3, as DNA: TGCGCCAGCAGCCCCAGGGGCAACCGTATGAACACTGAAGCTTTCTTT.

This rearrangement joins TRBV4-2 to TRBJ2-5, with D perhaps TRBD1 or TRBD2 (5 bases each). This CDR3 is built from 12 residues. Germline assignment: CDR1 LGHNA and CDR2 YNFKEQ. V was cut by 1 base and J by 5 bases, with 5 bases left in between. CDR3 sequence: CASSQGGETQYF. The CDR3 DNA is TGTGCCAGCAGCCAAGGGGGGGAGACCCAGTACTTC.

The CDR3 loop is CASSLRQGSDTQYF. CDR3 DNA sequence: TGTGCCAGCAGCCTACGACAGGGCTCAGATACGCAGTATTTT. V usage is TRBV7-9 and J usage is TRBJ2-3, with TRBD1 identical over 7 bases. This CDR3 is 14 amino acids long. The J segment lost 4 bases and the V segment lost 5 bases, leaving 6 bases of the junction unmatched. From germline, CDR1 is SEHNR and CDR2 FQNEAQ (reference sequence).

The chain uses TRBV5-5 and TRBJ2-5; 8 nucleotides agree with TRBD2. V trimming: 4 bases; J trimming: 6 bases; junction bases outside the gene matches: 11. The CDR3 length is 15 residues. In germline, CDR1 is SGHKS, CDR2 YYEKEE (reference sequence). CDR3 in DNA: TGTGCCAGCAGCCCGGGGCACGGGGGGGCGCAGACCCAGTACTTC. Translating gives CASSPGHGGAQTQYF.

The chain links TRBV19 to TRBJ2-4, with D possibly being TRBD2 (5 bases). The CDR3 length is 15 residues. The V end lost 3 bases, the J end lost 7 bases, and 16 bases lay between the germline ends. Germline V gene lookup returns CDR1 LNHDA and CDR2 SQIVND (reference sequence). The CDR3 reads CASSIRVASWNIQYF. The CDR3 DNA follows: TGTGCCAGTAGTATTCGAGTAGCTAGCTGGAACATTCAGTACTTC.

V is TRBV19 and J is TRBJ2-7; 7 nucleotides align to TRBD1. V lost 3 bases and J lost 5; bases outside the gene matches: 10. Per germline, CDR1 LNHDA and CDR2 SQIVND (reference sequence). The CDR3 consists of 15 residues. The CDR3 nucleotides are TGTGCCAGTAGTATTGGCGACAGGGATTCGGACGAGCAGTACGTC. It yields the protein CASSIGDRDSDEQYV.

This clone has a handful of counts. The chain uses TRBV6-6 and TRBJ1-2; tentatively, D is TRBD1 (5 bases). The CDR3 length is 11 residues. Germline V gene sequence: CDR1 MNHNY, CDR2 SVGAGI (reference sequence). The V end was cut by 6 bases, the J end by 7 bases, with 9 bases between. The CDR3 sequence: CASRTEGGYTF. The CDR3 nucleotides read TGTGCCAGCAGGACAGAGGGTGGCTACACCTTC.

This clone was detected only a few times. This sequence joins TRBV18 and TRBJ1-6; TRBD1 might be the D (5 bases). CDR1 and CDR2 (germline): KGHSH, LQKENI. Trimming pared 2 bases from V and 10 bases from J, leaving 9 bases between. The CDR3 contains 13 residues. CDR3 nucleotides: TGTGCCAGCTCACCAGACAGTCGATCACCCCTCCACTTT. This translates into CASSPDSRSPLHF.

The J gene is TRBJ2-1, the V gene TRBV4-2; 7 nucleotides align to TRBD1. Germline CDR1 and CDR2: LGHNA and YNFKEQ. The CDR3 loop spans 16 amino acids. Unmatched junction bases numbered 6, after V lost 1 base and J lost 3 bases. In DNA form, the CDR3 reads TGTGCCAGCAGCCAAGGTCGGGACAGTCTCTACAATGAGCAGTTCTTC. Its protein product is CASSQGRDSLYNEQFF.

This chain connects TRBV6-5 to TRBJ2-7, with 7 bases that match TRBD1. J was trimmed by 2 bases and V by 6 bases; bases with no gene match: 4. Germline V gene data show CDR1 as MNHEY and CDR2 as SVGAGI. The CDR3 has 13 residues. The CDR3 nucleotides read TGTGCCAGCAGACAGACAGGGACCTACGAGCAGTACTTC. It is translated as CASRQTGTYEQYF.

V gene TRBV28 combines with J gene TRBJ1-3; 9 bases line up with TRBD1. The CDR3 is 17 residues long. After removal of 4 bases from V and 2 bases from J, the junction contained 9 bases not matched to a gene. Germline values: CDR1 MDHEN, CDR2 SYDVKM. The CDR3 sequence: CASSSIPRTGAGNTIYF. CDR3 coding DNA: TGTGCCAGCAGTTCAATTCCTCGGACAGGGGCTGGAAACACCATATATTTT.

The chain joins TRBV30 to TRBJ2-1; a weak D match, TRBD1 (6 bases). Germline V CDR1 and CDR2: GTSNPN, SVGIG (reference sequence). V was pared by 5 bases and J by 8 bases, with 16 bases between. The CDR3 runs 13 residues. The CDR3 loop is CAWASTGSHEQFF. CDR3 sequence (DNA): TGTGCCTGGGCAAGTACAGGGTCGCATGAGCAGTTCTTC.

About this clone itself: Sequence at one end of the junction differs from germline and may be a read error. The CDR3 protein is CASSPSGTTYNEQFF. The CDR3 DNA sequence: TGCGCCAGCAGCCCTTCCGGGACTACCTATAATGAGCAGTTCTTC. The rearrangement uses TRBV5-1 and TRBJ2-1; 7 bases fit TRBD2. Germline-derived CDR1 and CDR2 are SGHRS and YFSETQ. The CDR3 runs to 15 residues.

This chain's CDR3 is CASSVGGVPQETQYF. The CDR3 bases are TGTGCCAGCAGCGTAGGAGGGGTCCCACAAGAGACCCAGTACTTC. The chain joins TRBV9 to TRBJ2-5, with D perhaps matching TRBD1 or TRBD2 (5 bases each). V lost 0 bases, J lost 2 bases, and 11 bases lay in between. Germline V gene lookup returns CDR1 SGDLS and CDR2 YYNGEE. This CDR3 has 15 residues.